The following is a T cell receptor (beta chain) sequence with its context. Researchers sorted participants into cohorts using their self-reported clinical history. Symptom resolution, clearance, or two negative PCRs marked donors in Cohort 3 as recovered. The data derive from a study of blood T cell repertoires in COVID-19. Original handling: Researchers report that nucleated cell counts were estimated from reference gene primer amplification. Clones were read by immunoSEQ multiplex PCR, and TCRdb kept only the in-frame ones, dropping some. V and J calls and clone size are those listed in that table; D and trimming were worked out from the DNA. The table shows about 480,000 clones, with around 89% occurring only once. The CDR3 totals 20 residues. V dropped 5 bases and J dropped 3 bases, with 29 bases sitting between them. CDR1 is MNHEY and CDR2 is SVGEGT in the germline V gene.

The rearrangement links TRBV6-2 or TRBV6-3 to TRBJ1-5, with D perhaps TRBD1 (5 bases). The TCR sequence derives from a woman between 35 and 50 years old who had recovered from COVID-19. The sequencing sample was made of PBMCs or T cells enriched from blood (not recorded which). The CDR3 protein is CASSVSMTEPIIGSNQPQHF. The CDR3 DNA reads TGTGCCAGCAGTGTATCTATGACAGAACCTATAATCGGATCCAATCAGCCCCAGCATTTT.